The subject of this entry is one T cell receptor beta chain. The antigen remains unidentified. This sample is drawn from a study of identical twins. Each donor was a healthy Caucasian. Template switching added a universal primer binding site, and final cDNA carried unique molecular identifiers. MiXCR, run by TCRdb on the 5' RACE reads, gives a single entry per CDR3 protein. The sample holds around 480,000 distinct CDR3 sequences, 13% to 15% seen once. Study findings and constraints: Surplus twin overlap in beta out-of-frame sequences was less pronounced.

This sample also belongs to another study, concerning yellow fever vaccine responses in identical twins.

The sample taken for sequencing was CD4+ T cells sorted from blood. The origin of this receptor is a woman between 18 and 29 years old in good health.

The CDR3 nucleotides read TGTGCCAGCAGTGCTAGCGGGAGTAGGGCCGGGGAGCTGTTTTTT. It encodes CASSASGSRAGELFF. The chain links TRBV6-1 to TRBJ2-2; 10 bases agree with TRBD2. The CDR3 covers 15 residues. J gave up 6 bases and V 4 bases, and 5 bases lay outside the gene matches. Germline assignment: CDR1 MNHNS and CDR2 SASEGT.